The 25 T cell receptor beta chains reported below all come from one sample, sequenced in a study of CD8+CD57+ T cells in acquired aplastic anemia. Genomic DNA, serving as template, underwent TCR beta VDJ and CDR3 profiling. TCRdb analysed the reads with MiXCR anew, one entry per CDR3 protein. The sample includes around 180,000 distinct CDR3 sequences, 50% to 75% seen only once; the top ten take over 40%. Sequencing was performed on sorted CD4+, CD8+, or CD8+CD57+ T cells (not recorded which) from PBMCs. The receptors were sampled from a human donor in good health.

The rearrangement joins TRBV7-2 to TRBJ1-2, with a possible D match to TRBD1 (5 bases). The V gene lost 4 bases and the J gene lost 4 bases, with 10 bases spanning the gap. Per the germline V gene, CDR1 is SGHTA and CDR2 is FQGNSA. The CDR3 sequence is 13 residues long. CDR3 bases: TGTGCCAGCAGCTCGGGGGGGGGCTATGGCTACACCTTC. It is translated as CASSSGGGYGYTF.

J is TRBJ2-7 and V is TRBV10-3; D not certain. With 6 bases removed from V and 2 bases from J, the gap between germline ends came to 14 bases. There are 14 residues in the CDR3. CDR1 is ENHRY and CDR2 is SYGVKD in the germline V gene. The CDR3 protein is CAISAAGTPYEQYF. The CDR3 DNA reads as TGTGCCATCAGCGCGGCCGGAACCCCCTACGAGCAGTACTTC.

The chain combines TRBV20-1 with TRBJ1-6; D is ambiguous. Trimming cost V 4 bases and J 5 bases, with 15 bases left between them. From germline, CDR1 is DFQATT and CDR2 SNEGSKA (reference sequence). The length of the CDR3 is 15 residues. CDR3 in DNA: TGCAGTGCTACAGCGGACCCTAACGATAATTCACCCCTCCACTTT. It codes for CSATADPNDNSPLHF.

V is TRBV5-4 and J is TRBJ2-5, with D tentatively TRBD1 or TRBD2 (5 bases each). V gave up 6 bases and J gave up 4 bases, with 13 bases separating them. Germline CDR1 and CDR2: SGHNT and YYREEE (reference sequence). This CDR3 spans 13 amino acids. This chain's CDR3 is CASTRRGVETQYF. The CDR3 DNA sequence: TGTGCCAGCACCCGAAGGGGAGTAGAGACCCAGTACTTC.

Note on this clonotype: Sequence at one end of the junction differs from germline and may be a read error. The chain combines TRBV11-2 with TRBJ2-7, with 7 bases lining up with TRBD2. The CDR3 is 14 amino acids. In germline, CDR1 is SGHAT, CDR2 FQNNGV. In nucleotides, the CDR3 is TGCGCCAGCAGTGCAGCAGGGAGGGGCCACGAGCAGTACTTC. Translation gives CASSAAGRGHEQYF.

This sequence joins TRBV20-1 and TRBJ2-1; D is ambiguous. Germline V gene sequence: CDR1 DFQATT, CDR2 SNEGSKA (reference sequence). The V gene lost 0 bases and the J gene lost 1 base, with 10 bases spanning the gap. The CDR3 runs 15 residues. This CDR3 reads CSAREGRRSYNEQFF. The CDR3 DNA sequence: TGCAGTGCTAGAGAGGGCAGGCGATCCTACAATGAGCAGTTCTTC.

The chain is built from TRBV19 and TRBJ1-5, with D unresolved. This CDR3 spans 14 amino acids. Germline V gene data show CDR1 as LNHDA and CDR2 as SQIVND (reference sequence). V lost 3 bases and J 3 bases, leaving 9 bases between the germline ends. CDR3 amino acids: CASSIDSYNQPQHF. The CDR3 DNA follows: TGTGCCAGTAGTATTGACTCCTACAATCAGCCCCAGCATTTT.

About this clonotype itself: One base away lies a much larger clone, so this may be a sequencing read error. The chain links TRBV7-6 to TRBJ2-3; D may be TRBD1 (6 bases). Germline assignment: CDR1 SGHVS and CDR2 FNYEAQ. The CDR3 spans 16 residues. The CDR3 sequence is CASSSTIKGEGSTQCF. Here the CDR3 DNA reads TGTGCCAGCAGCTCGACGATAAAGGGGGAAGGGAGTACGCAGTGTTTT.

There are a few counts of this clonotype. This chain connects TRBV27 to TRBJ1-2; D gene uncertain. The CDR3 loop spans 16 amino acids. The V and J ends lost 5 bases and 0 bases respectively, with 16 bases between them. The germline gives CDR1 MNHEY, CDR2 SMNVEV (reference sequence). The chain's CDR3 is CASSPSLRRTNYGYTF. Written as DNA, the CDR3 is TGTGCCAGCAGTCCCTCCTTGAGGAGAACTAACTATGGCTACACCTTC.

The gene calls are TRBV20-1 and TRBJ2-3; D is undetermined. The CDR3 is 12 amino acids. Germline CDR1 DFQATT, CDR2 SNEGSKA (reference sequence). V was trimmed by 2 bases and J by 3 bases, leaving 6 bases between them. The CDR3 region has the DNA TGCAGTGCTAGATCGTGGACAGATACGCAGTATTTT. Amino acid sequence: CSARSWTDTQYF.

The rearrangement uses TRBV2 and TRBJ2-5; D is uncertain. The CDR3 has 11 residues. V lost 6 bases and J lost 4, with 6 bases in between. Per the germline V gene, CDR1 is SNHLY and CDR2 is FYNNEI. The CDR3 here is CASRVRETQYF. CDR3 DNA: TGTGCCAGCAGAGTCAGAGAGACCCAGTACTTC.

The chain couples TRBV2 to TRBJ2-1; TRBD2 matches at 16 bases. In germline, CDR1 is SNHLY, CDR2 FYNNEI. V gave up 4 bases and J gave up 9 bases; unmatched junction bases: 6. CDR3 length: 16 residues. The CDR3 reads CASSGGLAGGRSEQFF. The CDR3 DNA follows: TGTGCCAGCAGTGGGGGACTAGCGGGAGGGCGCAGTGAGCAGTTCTTC.

This chain links TRBV28 with TRBJ2-7; D gene uncertain. This CDR3 has 13 amino acids. CDR1 is MDHEN, CDR2 SYDVKM, per germline. Trimming removed 3 bases from V and 4 bases from J, with 10 bases in between. Here the CDR3 DNA reads TGTGCCAGCAGTTTCGCTGGAGAATACGAGCAGTACTTC. Amino acid sequence: CASSFAGEYEQYF.

The chain recombines TRBV10-3 with TRBJ2-1; D uncertain. Germline CDR1 ENHRY, CDR2 SYGVKD. This CDR3 comprises 12 residues. With 3 bases removed from V and 9 bases from J, the gap between germline ends came to 9 bases. Here the CDR3 reads CAISEERGEQFF. The CDR3, as DNA: TGTGCCATCAGTGAAGAACGCGGTGAGCAGTTCTTC.

This chain uses TRBV28 with TRBJ2-3; 8 positions agree with TRBD2. Germline CDR1 MDHEN, CDR2 SYDVKM. V lost 2 bases to trimming and J lost 1 base; unmatched junction nucleotides: 11. This CDR3 has 18 amino acids. The CDR3 loop reads CASSLMSGSPWGTDTQYF. The CDR3 DNA sequence: TGTGCCAGCAGTTTAATGAGCGGGAGTCCTTGGGGCACAGATACGCAGTATTTT.

A few counts support this clonotype. The chain recombines TRBV6-5 with TRBJ1-5; TRBD1 might be the D (6 bases). This CDR3 is 17 amino acids long. V dropped 6 bases and J dropped 0 bases, with 18 bases sitting between them. Germline CDR1 and CDR2: MNHEY and SVGAGI. The CDR3 protein is CASRPGAGPYSNQPQHF. DNA of the CDR3: TGTGCCAGCAGACCGGGGGCAGGCCCCTATAGCAATCAGCCCCAGCATTTT.

This clonotype was found a few times. The rearrangement uses TRBV3-1 and TRBJ2-2, with 7 positions matching TRBD1. CDR3 length: 16 amino acids. With 0 bases clipped from V and 4 bases from J, the junction kept 5 bases outside the gene matches. The germline gives CDR1 LGHDT, CDR2 YNNKEL (reference sequence). CDR3 in amino acids: CASSQDWGQTTGELFF. The CDR3 DNA sequence: TGTGCCAGCAGCCAAGATTGGGGACAGACCACCGGGGAGCTGTTTTTT. The full variable domain, rest sourced from reference TRBV3-1 and TRBJ2-2, is DTAVSQTPKYLVTQMGNDKSIKCEQNLGHDTMYWYKQDSKKFLKIMFSYNNKELIINETVPNRFSPKSPDKAHLNLHINSLELGDSAVYFCASSQDWGQTTGELFFGEGSRLTVL.

This chain uses TRBV25-1 with TRBJ2-2; no clear D. V lost 5 bases to trimming and J lost 7 bases, with 17 bases between them. This CDR3 spans 15 amino acids. Germline CDR1 is MGHDK and CDR2 is SYGVNS. The DNA of the CDR3 is TGTGCCAGCAGTAGGGCCGGTGGGTTAGGCGGGGAGCTGTTTTTT. Translated, it gives CASSRAGGLGGELFF.

On this clonotype itself: One end of the junction is discordant with germline, which a read error may explain. The V call is TRBV9, the J call TRBJ2-1; TRBD1 aligns across 7 bases. Germline lookup yields CDR1 SGDLS and CDR2 YYNGEE. CDR3 size: 16 residues. In nucleotides, the CDR3 is TGTGCCAGCAGCCAAGGGGGCTGGACAGTCTCCAATGAGCAGTCCTTC. It is translated as CASSQGGWTVSNEQSF.

This rearrangement joins TRBV5-1 to TRBJ2-7; D is undetermined. The CDR3 spans 13 residues. Deletions cut 0 bases from V and 2 bases from J, with 6 bases between. Germline V gives CDR1 SGHRS, CDR2 YFSETQ. DNA for the CDR3: TGCGCCAGCAGCTTGGATGGCACCTACGAGCAGTACTTC. It specifies CASSLDGTYEQYF.

The chain employs TRBV7-9 and TRBJ2-2; a possible D gene is TRBD1 (6 bases). Trimming pared 6 bases from V and 10 bases from J, leaving 18 bases between. The CDR3 has 14 amino acids. Per germline, CDR1 SEHNR and CDR2 FQNEAQ (reference sequence). CDR3 in amino acids: CASRPRARTEELFF. Written as DNA, the CDR3 is TGTGCCAGCAGGCCTCGAGCCAGGACAGAGGAGCTGTTTTTT.

As regards this clonotype: Its ends do not fully match the called genes, so a read error is possible. J is TRBJ2-1 and V is TRBV9; the match to TRBD2 covers 7 bases. Per the germline V gene, CDR1 is SGDLS and CDR2 is YYNGEE. The CDR3 contains 16 residues. CDR3 nucleotide sequence: TGTGTCAGCAGCGTTTCTGAGGGAGGGTTATACAATGAGCAGTTCTTC. It yields the protein CVSSVSEGGLYNEQFF.

This clonotype was counted a few times. The chain employs TRBV2 and TRBJ2-7; 8 bases align to TRBD1. The CDR3 consists of 12 residues. V lost 4 bases, J lost 6 bases, and 2 bases stayed unmatched. The germline gives CDR1 SNHLY, CDR2 FYNNEI. The CDR3 here is CASSVGQAEQYF. CDR3 nucleotides: TGTGCCAGCAGTGTGGGACAGGCCGAGCAGTACTTC. The whole variable domain, filled in from reference TRBV2 and TRBJ2-7, reads EPEVTQTPSHQVTQMGQEVILRCVPISNHLYFYWYRQILGQKVEFLVSFYNNEISEKSEIFDDQFSVERPDGSNFTLKIRSTKLEDSAMYFCASSVGQAEQYFGPGTRLTVT.

The chain has TRBV25-1 and TRBJ2-3; 8 nucleotides line up with TRBD2. The trim removed 0 bases at V and 2 bases at J, leaving 7 bases unmatched. The CDR3 is 17 residues long. The germline V gene encodes CDR1 MGHDK and CDR2 SYGVNS. The CDR3 here is CASSEYTASGSTDTQYF. In DNA form, the CDR3 reads TGTGCCAGCAGTGAATATACAGCTAGCGGGTCCACAGATACGCAGTATTTT.

This clonotype was recorded many times. This chain joins TRBV20-1 and TRBJ2-7; D could derive from TRBD1 or TRBD2 (5 bases each). V gave up 7 bases and J gave up 3 bases, with 22 bases separating them. This CDR3 is built from 15 residues. Per germline, CDR1 DFQATT and CDR2 SNEGSKA (reference sequence). This CDR3 is CSVPKGSGPYYEQYF. As DNA, the CDR3 is TGCAGTGTTCCGAAAGGGTCGGGGCCCTACTACGAGCAGTACTTC.